This record looks at one TCR beta chain sequence and its context. No antigen is known for it. This CDR3 is built from 13 residues. Trimming shortened V by 0 bases and J by 7 bases, and 11 bases separated the two germline ends. From germline, CDR1 is GTSNPN and CDR2 SVGIG (reference sequence). Profiled with immunoSEQ multiplex PCR; TCRdb holds only in-frame clones, not every one. The data contain 10,000 to 15,000 clones, 80% to 95% of them singletons. This entry belongs to a study of T cell clonotyping in hematopoietic cell transplantation. Study-wide points: Few recipient clonotypes overlapped donors; over 95% were de novo at given depth. Without cell sorting, CD4 versus CD8 contributions remain unresolved. Recipient TCR diversity dropped after transplant; expanded clonotypes rose from day 30 to 180.

The sequence was collected from a man aged 25-45 years in good health. Some clones in this sample may be carry-over from other donors' samples. The genes are TRBV30 and TRBJ2-3, with a possible D match to TRBD2 (5 bases). Material: peripheral blood mononuclear cells. The chain's CDR3 is CAWSVQSGNTQYF. The CDR3, as DNA: TGTGCCTGGAGTGTACAATCGGGGAATACGCAGTATTTT.